Listed here is a single T cell receptor beta chain. This specimen belongs to a study of regulatory T cells in long-lasting Graves disease. The CDR3 spans 14 residues. Trimming cost V 6 bases and J 0 bases; bases outside gene matches: 2. Germline-derived CDR1 and CDR2 are ENHRY and SYGVKD. iRepertoire HTBI primers and Arm-PCR of CDR3 regions built TCR beta libraries. Original data processing: Samples jointly harbored roughly 60 TRBV and approximately 15 TRBJ segments. TCRdb called the multiplex PCR reads again in MiXCR, with one record for every CDR3 protein. These V and J calls are TCRdb output, not the study's own analysis. This table holds 400,000 or so distinct CDR3 sequences, around 20% found once. Time point described: persistent/refractory GD, antithyroid drugs over 5 years with positive TRAb. The TCR library was made from RNA that had been extracted from PBMCs in TRIzol.

The sequences come from peripheral blood mononuclear cells (PBMCs), collected when the disease was refractory, from a patient treated with antithyroid drugs. The gene calls are TRBV10-3 and TRBJ1-3; 7 nucleotides agree with TRBD1. The receptor's source is a female donor with Graves disease. The CDR3 DNA is TGTGCCATCAGACAGGGGTACTCTGGAAACACCATATATTTT. Its translation is CAIRQGYSGNTIYF.